One and the same sample provided the 31 T cell receptor beta chains below, sequenced in a study of post-analysis software for immune sequencing data. The antigens of these receptors remain unknown. Findings and limits, study-wide: There were five or six TRBV segments more frequent in patients than controls, and TRBV5-6, TRBV5-1 and TRBV20-1 were among them.

Prepared TCR beta cDNA libraries contained unique molecular identifiers. One entry per CDR3 protein, called by TCRdb with MiXCR from the PCR reads. The top ten clones hold about 11% of a sample with roughly 650,000 distinct CDR3 sequences, roughly three fifths of them seen once. The sequenced sample was blood. The receptors shown here come from a girl aged 2 to 10 with multiple sclerosis.

The rearrangement uses TRBV11-2 and TRBJ2-1; TRBD2 agrees at 8 bases. CDR3 length: 17 amino acids. With 5 bases clipped from V and 7 bases from J, the junction kept 16 bases outside the gene matches. Germline V CDR1 and CDR2: SGHAT, FQNNGV. The CDR3 here is CASSNRPRGERGNEQFF. The CDR3 DNA follows: TGTGCCAGCAGCAACCGACCGCGGGGAGAGCGGGGGAATGAGCAGTTCTTC.

This clonotype was detected a few times. The genes are TRBV29-1 and TRBJ2-3; tentative D call: TRBD2 (6 bases). The V end was cut by 6 bases, the J end by 2 bases, with 15 bases between. Per germline, CDR1 SQVTM and CDR2 ANQGSEA. CDR3 size: 14 residues. The CDR3 DNA follows: TGCAGCGTGAGCCCGGGAGCGGACACAGATACGCAGTATTTT. This gives the protein CSVSPGADTDTQYF.

The V and J genes are TRBV9 and TRBJ2-7; 11 bases line up with TRBD2. The germline V gene has CDR1 SGDLS and CDR2 YYNGEE. Germline trimming cut 7 bases from V and 6 bases from J; bases unmatched to any gene: 9. The CDR3 is made up of 14 amino acids. The CDR3 nucleotides read TGTGCCAGCGCCTCACTAGCGGGAGCGGGCGAGCAGTACTTC. Translating gives CASASLAGAGEQYF.

The chain employs TRBV10-3 and TRBJ1-4, with TRBD1 identical over 7 bases. V lost 4 bases to trimming and J lost 15 bases; unmatched junction nucleotides: 8. Germline V gene sequence: CDR1 ENHRY, CDR2 SYGVKD. The CDR3 extends over 12 amino acids. The CDR3 DNA is TGTGCCATCAGTGGGGGGCCGGACAGGATGTTTTTT. Translation gives CAISGGPDRMFF.

The chain uses TRBV3-1 and TRBJ2-3; 7 bases line up with TRBD1. Unmatched junction bases numbered 7, after V lost 0 bases and J lost 4 bases. CDR1 is LGHDT, CDR2 YNNKEL, per germline (reference sequence). CDR3 size: 16 residues. CDR3 loop: CASSQDLRQGSDTQYF. CDR3 bases: TGTGCCAGCAGCCAAGATCTGAGACAGGGCTCAGATACGCAGTATTTT.

In its sample, this clonotype was seen a few times. This chain joins TRBV12-3 or TRBV12-4 and TRBJ2-1; D may be TRBD2 (6 bases). V lost 1 base, J lost 5 bases, and 12 bases lay in between. This CDR3 region has 15 residues. The CDR3 coding sequence is TGTGCCAGCAGTTTAGGGCGGGGCCCCCACAATGAGCAGTTCTTC. Protein sequence: CASSLGRGPHNEQFF.

The genes are TRBV15 and TRBJ2-3; D unresolved. CDR3 size: 15 residues. The V end was cut by 1 base, the J end by 6 bases, with 14 bases between. Germline CDR1 is LNHNV and CDR2 is YYDKDF (reference sequence). CDR3 bases: TGTGCCACCAGCAGAGGACGAGCGACCACGGATACGCAGTATTTT. It is translated as CATSRGRATTDTQYF.

The chain uses TRBV2 and TRBJ2-3, with unresolved D. Germline V CDR1 and CDR2: SNHLY, FYNNEI. The CDR3 is 12 amino acids. Trimming shortened V by 2 bases and J by 4 bases, and 4 bases separated the two germline ends. This CDR3 reads CASSERPDTQYF. The CDR3 nucleotides are TGTGCCAGCAGTGAAAGGCCAGATACGCAGTATTTT.

This clonotype was seen a handful of times. The chain joins TRBV24-1 to TRBJ2-1; D remains unclear. V gave up 5 bases and J gave up 6 bases, with 13 bases separating them. CDR3 length: 14 amino acids. Germline V lookup: CDR1 KGHDR, CDR2 SFDVKD. CDR3: CATSGLTVPNEQFF. As DNA, the CDR3 is TGTGCCACCAGTGGGCTTACCGTCCCCAATGAGCAGTTCTTC.

V gene TRBV7-3 combines with J gene TRBJ2-1; D gene unclear. Germline CDR1 and CDR2: SGHTA and FQGTGA. Trimming removed 5 bases at V and 10 bases at J, with 15 bases between. The CDR3 runs 13 residues. DNA of the CDR3: TGTGCCAGCAGCCCCGACTGGGCGAGAGAGCAGTTCTTC. This sequence encodes CASSPDWAREQFF.

CDR3 region: CASSQETGRQAFF. CDR3 nucleotides: TGCGCCAGCAGCCAAGAGACAGGGCGACAAGCTTTCTTT. The chain employs TRBV4-3 and TRBJ1-1; 7 bases match TRBD1. The trim removed 0 bases at V and 9 bases at J, leaving 4 bases unmatched. CDR3 size: 13 residues. Germline lookup yields CDR1 LGHNA and CDR2 YSLEER.

The rearrangement uses TRBV20-1 and TRBJ2-1; 10 positions match TRBD2. This CDR3 comprises 14 residues. J gave up 11 bases and V 0 bases, and 7 bases lay outside the gene matches. Per the germline V gene, CDR1 is DFQATT and CDR2 is SNEGSKA (reference sequence). CDR3 bases: TGCAGTGCTAGAGATCCCGCTAGCGGGGGACAGCAGTTCTTC. As protein: CSARDPASGGQQFF.

The chain joins TRBV5-1 to TRBJ2-7; TRBD1 matches 12 bases. The CDR3 extends over 17 amino acids. Germline V gives CDR1 SGHRS, CDR2 YFSETQ. V lost 4 bases, J lost 3 bases, and 11 bases stayed unmatched. The CDR3 nucleotides are TGCGCCAGCAGCCCCCCAGCCCGGGACAGGGGGCTCTACGAGCAGTACTTC. Residues: CASSPPARDRGLYEQYF.

This clonotype was detected only a few times. The gene calls are TRBV4-1 and TRBJ2-7; 9 bases map to TRBD1. J lost 0 bases, V lost 4 bases, and 7 bases had no gene match. Per germline, CDR1 MGHRA and CDR2 YSYEKL. This CDR3 region has 16 residues. The CDR3 protein is CASSLPPGQGSYEQYF. CDR3 coding DNA: TGCGCCAGCAGCCTCCCTCCGGGACAGGGCTCCTACGAGCAGTACTTC.

The J gene is TRBJ1-1, the V gene TRBV6-5, with D uncertain. V lost 8 bases to trimming and J lost 6 bases, with 16 bases between them. The CDR3 has 13 residues. Germline loops: CDR1 MNHEY, CDR2 SVGAGI. The CDR3 loop reads CASLTPNGPEAFF. The CDR3 DNA sequence: TGTGCCAGCTTAACACCCAATGGTCCTGAAGCTTTCTTT.

V is TRBV4-2 and J is TRBJ2-1; unclear D gene. The V end was cut by 4 bases, the J end by 2 bases, with 15 bases between. CDR1 is LGHNA and CDR2 is YNFKEQ in the germline V gene. The CDR3 runs 16 residues. In nucleotides, the CDR3 is TGTGCCAGCAGCCCATTTTATGGGCGTCCCTACAATGAGCAGTTCTTC. Its protein product is CASSPFYGRPYNEQFF.

This chain connects TRBV20-1 to TRBJ1-4; the D is unclear. This CDR3 contains 15 residues. Germline V lookup: CDR1 DFQATT, CDR2 SNEGSKA (reference sequence). V was pared by 3 bases and J by 6 bases, with 17 bases between. The CDR3: CSARPTVSPYEKLFF. Written as DNA, the CDR3 is TGCAGTGCTAGGCCCACGGTTAGCCCCTATGAAAAACTGTTTTTT.

The V gene is TRBV29-1, the J gene TRBJ2-5, with TRBD2 matching over 8 bases. V shed 0 bases, J shed 5 bases, and the junction held 11 bases outside the gene matches. The V gene's germline CDR1 is SQVTM and CDR2 ANQGSEA. The length of the CDR3 is 16 residues. This CDR3 is CSVEDTGRGARETQYF. Here the CDR3 DNA reads TGCAGCGTTGAAGATACGGGGCGGGGGGCTCGGGAGACCCAGTACTTC.

In regard to this clonotype: Because it lacks the conserved phenylalanine or tryptophan at the end, this CDR3 is likely a read error. The chain joins TRBV6-5 to TRBJ2-3, with 7 nucleotides matching TRBD2. Trimming cost V 4 bases and J 5 bases; bases outside gene matches: 12. CDR3 length: 16 residues. Germline CDR1 is MNHEY and CDR2 is SVGAGI. The CDR3 DNA reads TGTGCCAGCAGTTCTCGCCGGGCGGGGGATAGAGATACGCAGTATTGT. Protein product: CASSSRRAGDRDTQYC.

The chain joins TRBV12-3 or TRBV12-4 to TRBJ2-7, with 10 bases fitting TRBD1. This CDR3 spans 15 amino acids. Unmatched junction bases numbered 7, after V lost 6 bases and J lost 2 bases. CDR3 amino acids: CASRYRDRGTYEQYF. The CDR3 DNA reads as TGTGCCAGCAGATACCGGGACAGGGGTACCTACGAGCAGTACTTC.

This clonotype was observed a handful of times. The rearrangement links TRBV9 to TRBJ2-7; maybe TRBD2 (7 bases). This CDR3 has 14 amino acids. V gave up 3 bases and J gave up 2 bases, with 12 bases separating them. The germline gives CDR1 SGDLS, CDR2 YYNGEE. The CDR3 here is CASSAGAGAYEQYF. For the CDR3, the DNA is TGTGCCAGCAGCGCAGGGGCGGGAGCCTACGAGCAGTACTTC.

The sample holds a few counts of this clonotype. The chain employs TRBV29-1 and TRBJ2-7; D perhaps matches TRBD1 (6 bases). V was shortened by 5 bases and J by 10 bases, with 24 bases between the two germline ends. The V gene's germline CDR1 is SQVTM and CDR2 ANQGSEA. The CDR3 runs to 14 residues. Here the CDR3 reads CSVRTLGTPQSQYF. The CDR3, as DNA: TGCAGCGTTCGGACTCTCGGGACACCCCAGTCCCAGTACTTC.

The V gene is TRBV29-1, the J gene TRBJ2-1; D may be TRBD1 (7 bases). In germline, CDR1 is SQVTM, CDR2 ANQGSEA. Between the trimmed V and J ends, which lost 5 bases and 6 bases, there was a span of 23 bases. The length of the CDR3 is 16 residues. In DNA, the CDR3 is TGCAGCGTTCACCGGGTCCAGGGGGGAGTACGCAATGAGCAGTTCTTC. As protein: CSVHRVQGGVRNEQFF.

The V gene is TRBV5-1, the J gene TRBJ1-2; D possibly corresponds to TRBD1 (5 bases). V lost 4 bases, J lost 4 bases, and 11 bases lay in between. Germline assignment: CDR1 SGHRS and CDR2 YFSETQ. CDR3 length equals 13 residues. The CDR3 reads CASSMGRIYGYTF. The CDR3 DNA reads as TGCGCCAGCAGCATGGGACGGATCTATGGCTACACCTTC.

The chain is built from TRBV5-1 and TRBJ2-7; 9 nucleotides match TRBD2. From germline, CDR1 is SGHRS and CDR2 YFSETQ. The CDR3 runs to 15 residues. The V segment lost 3 bases and the J segment 1 base; nucleotides outside the gene matches: 5. For the CDR3, the DNA is TGCGCCAGCAGCTCGGTGCTAGCGGGATCCTACGAGCAGTACTTC. Amino acids: CASSSVLAGSYEQYF.

A few counts support this clonotype. The chain joins TRBV27 to TRBJ2-2; 9 bases fit TRBD1. Trimming removed 8 bases from V and 4 bases from J; junction bases left unmatched: 11. CDR1 is MNHEY, CDR2 SMNVEV, per germline (reference sequence). The CDR3 sequence is 16 residues long. This CDR3 is CASGQEGTGSTGELFF. The CDR3, as DNA: TGTGCCAGCGGTCAGGAAGGGACAGGGTCCACCGGGGAGCTGTTTTTT.

This clonotype was seen more than once but under ten times. The chain combines TRBV20-1 with TRBJ2-7, with 11 bases that match TRBD2. V shed 6 bases and J 3 bases; nucleotides not matched to a gene: 7. The CDR3 sequence is 14 residues long. The V gene's germline CDR1 is DFQATT and CDR2 SNEGSKA (reference sequence). CDR3 DNA sequence: TGCAGTGCCATTCTAGCGGGAGGAATCTACGAGCAGTACTTC. Its translation: CSAILAGGIYEQYF.

This clonotype was seen a few times. This sequence joins TRBV9 and TRBJ2-1; a weak D match, TRBD1 (6 bases). CDR1 and CDR2 from the germline V gene are SGDLS and YYNGEE. V lost 6 bases, J lost 4 bases, and 11 bases lay in between. This CDR3 contains 13 residues. The CDR3 DNA reads TGTGCCAGCACGGACAGAGATTACAATGAGCAGTTCTTC. Translating gives CASTDRDYNEQFF.

This rearrangement joins TRBV29-1 to TRBJ1-1; the D is unclear. The length of the CDR3 is 14 residues. Germline-derived CDR1 and CDR2 are SQVTM and ANQGSEA. Trimming removed 3 bases from V and 3 bases from J, with 14 bases in between. CDR3 nucleotide sequence: TGCAGCGTTGAGTTTATGGGAGAGGACACTGAAGCTTTCTTT. As protein: CSVEFMGEDTEAFF.

The V call is TRBV7-2, the J call TRBJ2-5; D is unresolved. Trimming took 0 bases from V and 4 from J, leaving 9 bases between them. Germline V lookup: CDR1 SGHTA, CDR2 FQGNSA. CDR3 length: 14 amino acids. CDR3: CASSLAPLGETQYF. CDR3 DNA sequence: TGTGCCAGCAGCTTAGCTCCCCTGGGAGAGACCCAGTACTTC. The whole variable domain, filled in from reference TRBV7-2 and TRBJ2-5, reads GAGVSQSPSNKVTEKGKDVELRCDPISGHTALYWYRQSLGQGLEFLIYFQGNSAPDKSGLPSDRFSAERTGGSVSTLTIQRTQQEDSAVYLCASSLAPLGETQYFGPGTRLLVL.

This clonotype came up a few times. This chain uses TRBV5-5 with TRBJ2-3; D gene ambiguous. CDR1 is SGHKS and CDR2 is YYEKEE in the germline V gene (reference sequence). This CDR3 is 15 amino acids long. Trimming took 0 bases from V and 1 from J, leaving 9 bases between them. The CDR3 sequence: CASSLAETRTDTQYF. The CDR3 DNA is TGTGCCAGCAGCTTGGCAGAAACCCGCACAGATACGCAGTATTTT.